This TCR beta chain was identified during a study of cytomegalovirus exposure and HLA in healthy donors. A multiplex PCR was run with 60 Vbeta primers and 13 Jbeta primers. Here immunoSEQ multiplex PCR was the method, and the copy in TCRdb shows in-frame clones only, minus some. The sample yields 150,000 or so clones, about 80% seen once. As regards this clone: This CDR3 is also generated by other DNA sequences in the sample.

The TCR originated in a woman aged 35 to 49 in good health and CMV-seronegative. The specimen was PBMCs.

The CDR3 coding sequence is TGTGCCAGCAGACTTATGGGGCAGGAGTTGATCTATGGCTACACCTTC. Its protein product is CASRLMGQELIYGYTF. V usage is TRBV7-9 and J usage is TRBJ1-2, with D possibly matching TRBD1 (5 bases). Germline V lookup: CDR1 SEHNR, CDR2 FQNEAQ (reference sequence). The CDR3 loop spans 16 amino acids. V shed 6 bases and J shed 4 bases, with 21 bases lying between them.